This T cell receptor (beta chain) was retrieved from a study of circulating CD8 cells and anti-PD-1 response in melanoma. TCR libraries were prepared from about 15 ng of total RNA with the QIAseq Immune Repertoire TCR panel. TCRdb redid the calling of the reads with MiXCR, one entry per CDR3 protein. This sample has about 300 distinct CDR3 sequences, with approximately 9% found just once. Sample share makes this clonotype medium-sized (0.01 to 0.1%). From live CD3+CD8+TCRalphabeta+ cells, four PD-1 and/or TIGIT subsets were sorted. The CDR3 is 13 amino acids. Germline V gene sequence: CDR1 SQVTM, CDR2 ANQGSEA. The V and J ends lost 7 bases and 0 bases respectively, with 13 bases between them.

The chain couples TRBV29-1 to TRBJ2-7, with D hard to call. The material was CD8+ T cells from PBMCs, obtained at baseline or after one month of anti-PD-1 therapy (not recorded which). The sequence was obtained from a human donor with melanoma. The CDR3 here is CSASGRNSYEQYF. The CDR3 nucleotides are TGCAGCGCCTCAGGACGCAACTCCTACGAGCAGTACTTC.